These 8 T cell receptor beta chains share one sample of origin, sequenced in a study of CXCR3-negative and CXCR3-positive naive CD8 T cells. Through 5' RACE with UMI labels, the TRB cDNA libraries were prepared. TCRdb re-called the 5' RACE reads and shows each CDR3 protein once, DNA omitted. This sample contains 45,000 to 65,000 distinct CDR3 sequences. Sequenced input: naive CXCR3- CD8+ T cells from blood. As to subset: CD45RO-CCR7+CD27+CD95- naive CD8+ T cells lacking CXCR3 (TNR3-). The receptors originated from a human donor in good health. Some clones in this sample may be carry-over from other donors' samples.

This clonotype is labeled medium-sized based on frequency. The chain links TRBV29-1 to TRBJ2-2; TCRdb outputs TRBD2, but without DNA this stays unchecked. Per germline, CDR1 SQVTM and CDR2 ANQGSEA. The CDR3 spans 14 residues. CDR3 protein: CSVEDYSGTGELFF.

The CDR3 is CASSLGRLAAYTGELFF. The genes are TRBV7-8 and TRBJ2-2; TCRdb picks TRBD2, but there is no DNA to check that call. The germline CDR1 and CDR2 sequences are SGHVS and FQNEAQ. The CDR3 spans 17 residues.

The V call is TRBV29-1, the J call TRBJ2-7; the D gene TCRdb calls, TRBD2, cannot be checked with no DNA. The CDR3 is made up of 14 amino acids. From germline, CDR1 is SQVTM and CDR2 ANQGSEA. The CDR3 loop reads CSVEGSQGTYEQYF.

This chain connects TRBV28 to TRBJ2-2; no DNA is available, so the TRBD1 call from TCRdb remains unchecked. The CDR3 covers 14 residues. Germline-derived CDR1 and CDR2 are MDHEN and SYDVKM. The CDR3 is CASSPNRGSGELFF.

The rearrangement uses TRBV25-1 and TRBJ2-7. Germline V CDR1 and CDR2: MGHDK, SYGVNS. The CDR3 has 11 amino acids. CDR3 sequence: CASSRTYEQYF.

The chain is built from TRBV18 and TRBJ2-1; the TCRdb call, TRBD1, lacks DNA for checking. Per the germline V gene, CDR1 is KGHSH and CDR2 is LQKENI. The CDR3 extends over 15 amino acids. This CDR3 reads CATKSGTGYYNEQFF.

The chain's CDR3 is CASSGGSYEQYF. The chain is built from TRBV5-1 and TRBJ2-7; TCRdb calls TRBD1, which cannot be checked without DNA. The CDR3 extends over 12 amino acids. Germline values: CDR1 SGHRS, CDR2 YFSETQ.

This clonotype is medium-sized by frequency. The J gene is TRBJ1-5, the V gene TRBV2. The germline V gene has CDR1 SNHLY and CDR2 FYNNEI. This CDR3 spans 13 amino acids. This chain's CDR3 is CASRPVRDQPQHF. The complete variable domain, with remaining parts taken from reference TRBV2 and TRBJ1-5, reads EPEVTQTPSHQVTQMGQEVILRCVPISNHLYFYWYRQILGQKVEFLVSFYNNEISEKSEIFDDQFSVERPDGSNFTLKIRSTKLEDSAMYFCASRPVRDQPQHFGDGTRLSIL.